The table lists the clone carrying this TCR beta chain with a count of one. Its antigen is unidentified. Libraries were prepared by immunoSEQ multiplex PCR; TCRdb keeps only in-frame clonotypes and omits some of them. There are roughly 150,000 clones in the sample; roughly nine tenths occur only once, and over 3% lies in the top ten. Separate from the roughly 720-subject first cohort was the roughly 130-subject validation cohort, to which the donors belonged. The sample comes from a study of cytomegalovirus exposure and HLA in healthy donors. Study-level background: Later, an analysis reported that the 120 or so validation repertoires had used the same platform as the 500 to 800 first-cohort repertoires. Overall study results and limits: In vitro testing confirmed a few CMV-associated chains as specific for CMV antigens. There were around 160 TCR beta chains listed as cytomegalovirus-associated.

Trimming took 5 bases from V and 8 from J; bases not matched to a gene: 11. CDR1 and CDR2 from the germline V gene are MNHEY and SMNVEV (reference sequence). CDR3 size: 16 residues. This sequence was found in a woman younger than 30 in good health and CMV-seropositive. The rearrangement links TRBV27 to TRBJ2-1, with 11 bases matching TRBD2. The specimen was PBMCs. The CDR3 DNA sequence: TGTGCCAGCAGTCCTACTAGCGGGAGAGGTTTCGATGAGCAGTTCTTC. Translation: CASSPTSGRGFDEQFF.